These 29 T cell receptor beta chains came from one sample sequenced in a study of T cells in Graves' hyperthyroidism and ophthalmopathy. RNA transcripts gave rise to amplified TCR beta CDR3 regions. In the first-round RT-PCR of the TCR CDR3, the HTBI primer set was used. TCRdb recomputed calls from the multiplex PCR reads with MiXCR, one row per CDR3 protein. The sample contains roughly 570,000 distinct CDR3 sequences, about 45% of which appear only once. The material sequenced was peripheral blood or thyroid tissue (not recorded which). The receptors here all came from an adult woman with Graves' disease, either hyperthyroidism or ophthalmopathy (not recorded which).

CDR3 sequence (DNA): TGTGCCAGCAGCCATTTACAGGGGAGCGAGCAGTACTTC. As protein: CASSHLQGSEQYF. V is TRBV14 and J is TRBJ2-7; 7 positions agree with TRBD1. The germline V gene has CDR1 SGHDN and CDR2 FVKESK. The CDR3 covers 13 residues. Losses at the gene ends were 3 bases for V and 6 bases for J; bases not matched to a gene: 5.

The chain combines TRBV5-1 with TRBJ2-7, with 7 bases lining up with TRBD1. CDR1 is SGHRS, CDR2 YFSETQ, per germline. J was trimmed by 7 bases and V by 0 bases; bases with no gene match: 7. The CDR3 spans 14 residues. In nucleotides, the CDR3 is TGCGCCAGCAGCTTGGGGGACAGTCTGAGGGAGCAGTACTTC. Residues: CASSLGDSLREQYF.

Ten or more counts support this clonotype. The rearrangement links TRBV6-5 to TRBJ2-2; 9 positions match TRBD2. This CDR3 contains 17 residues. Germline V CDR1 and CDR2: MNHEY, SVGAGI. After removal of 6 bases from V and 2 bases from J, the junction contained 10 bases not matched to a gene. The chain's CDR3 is CASSSTRLAENTGELFF. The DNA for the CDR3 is TGTGCCAGCAGCTCCACGCGACTAGCGGAAAACACCGGGGAGCTGTTTTTT.

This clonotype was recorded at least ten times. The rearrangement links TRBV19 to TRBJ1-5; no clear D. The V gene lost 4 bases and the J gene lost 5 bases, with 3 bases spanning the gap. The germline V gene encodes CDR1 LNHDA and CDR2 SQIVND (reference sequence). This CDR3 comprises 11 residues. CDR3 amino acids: CASSNHQPQHF. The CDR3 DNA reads TGTGCCAGTAGTAACCATCAGCCCCAGCATTTT.

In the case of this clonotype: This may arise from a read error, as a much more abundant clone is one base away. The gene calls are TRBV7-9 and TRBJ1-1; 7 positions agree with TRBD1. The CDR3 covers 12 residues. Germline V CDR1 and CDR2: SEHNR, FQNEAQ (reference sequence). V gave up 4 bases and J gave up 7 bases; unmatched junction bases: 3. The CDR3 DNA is TGTGCCAGCAGCTCCCGGGACAGTGAAGCTTTCTTT. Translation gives CASSSRDSEAFF.

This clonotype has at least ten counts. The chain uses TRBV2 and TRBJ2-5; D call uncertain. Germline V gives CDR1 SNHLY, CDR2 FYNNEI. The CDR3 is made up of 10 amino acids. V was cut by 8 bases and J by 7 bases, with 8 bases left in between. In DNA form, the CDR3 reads TGTGCCAGCGGAATTGGGACCCAGTACTTC. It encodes CASGIGTQYF.

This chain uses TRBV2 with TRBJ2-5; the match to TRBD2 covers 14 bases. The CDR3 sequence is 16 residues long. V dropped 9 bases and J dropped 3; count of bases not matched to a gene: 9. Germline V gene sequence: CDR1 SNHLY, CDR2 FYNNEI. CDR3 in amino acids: CARTPLGLAGEETQYF. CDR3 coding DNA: TGTGCCAGAACACCCTTGGGACTAGCGGGAGAAGAGACCCAGTACTTC.

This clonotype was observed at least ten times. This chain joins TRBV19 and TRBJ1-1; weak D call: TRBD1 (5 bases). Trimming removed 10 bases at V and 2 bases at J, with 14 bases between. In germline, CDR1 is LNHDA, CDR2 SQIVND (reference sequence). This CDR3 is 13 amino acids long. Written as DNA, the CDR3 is TGTGCCACGGGGGGAACTCCTAACACTGAAGCTTTCTTT. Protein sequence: CATGGTPNTEAFF.

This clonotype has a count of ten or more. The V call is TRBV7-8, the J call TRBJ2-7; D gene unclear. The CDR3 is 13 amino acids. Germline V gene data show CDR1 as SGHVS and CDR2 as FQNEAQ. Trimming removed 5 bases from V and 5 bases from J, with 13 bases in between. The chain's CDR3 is CASSRIAFHEQYF. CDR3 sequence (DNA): TGTGCCAGCAGCCGAATAGCTTTTCACGAGCAGTACTTC.

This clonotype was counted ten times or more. CDR3 DNA sequence: TGTGCCATCAAAAAGCAAGGCGGACAGGGGGCCACAGGCGAGCAGTACTTC. Its translation is CAIKKQGGQGATGEQYF. V is TRBV10-3 and J is TRBJ2-7; 11 bases line up with TRBD1. V lost 7 bases to trimming and J lost 6 bases; unmatched junction nucleotides: 17. Germline CDR1 is ENHRY and CDR2 is SYGVKD. This CDR3 spans 17 amino acids.

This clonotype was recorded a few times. CDR3 in amino acids: CASSVDRGDEQYF. As DNA, the CDR3 is TGTGCCAGCAGTGTAGACAGGGGGGACGAGCAGTACTTC. The chain combines TRBV28 with TRBJ2-7, with 9 bases matching TRBD1. The J segment lost 5 bases and the V segment lost 5 bases, leaving 4 bases of the junction unmatched. The length of the CDR3 is 13 residues. Germline CDR1 is MDHEN and CDR2 is SYDVKM.

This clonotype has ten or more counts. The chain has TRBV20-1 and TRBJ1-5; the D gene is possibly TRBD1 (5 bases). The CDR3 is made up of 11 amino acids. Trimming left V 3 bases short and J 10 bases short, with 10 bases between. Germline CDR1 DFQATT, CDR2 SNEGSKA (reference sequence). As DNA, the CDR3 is TGCAGTGCTAGTGGGGGTGGTCCCCAGCATTTT. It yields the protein CSASGGGPQHF.

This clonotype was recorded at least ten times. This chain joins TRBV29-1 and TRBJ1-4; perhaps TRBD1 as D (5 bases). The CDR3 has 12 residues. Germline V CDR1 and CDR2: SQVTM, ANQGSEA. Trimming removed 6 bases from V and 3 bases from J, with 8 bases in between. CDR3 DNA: TGCAGCGTGCGGGACCCTAATGAAAAACTGTTTTTT. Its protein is CSVRDPNEKLFF.

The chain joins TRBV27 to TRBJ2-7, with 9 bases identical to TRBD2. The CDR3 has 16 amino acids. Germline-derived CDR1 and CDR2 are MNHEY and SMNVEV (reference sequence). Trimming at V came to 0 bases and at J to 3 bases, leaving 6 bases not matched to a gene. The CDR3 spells CASSLSGIAGVYEQYF. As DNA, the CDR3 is TGTGCCAGCAGTTTATCGGGGATAGCGGGAGTCTACGAGCAGTACTTC.

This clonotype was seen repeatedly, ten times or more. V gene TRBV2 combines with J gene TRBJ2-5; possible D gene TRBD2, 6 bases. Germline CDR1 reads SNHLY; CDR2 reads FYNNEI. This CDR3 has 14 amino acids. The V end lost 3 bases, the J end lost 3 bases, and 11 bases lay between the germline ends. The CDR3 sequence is CASSDREREETQYF. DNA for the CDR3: TGTGCCAGCAGTGACCGGGAGAGAGAAGAGACCCAGTACTTC.

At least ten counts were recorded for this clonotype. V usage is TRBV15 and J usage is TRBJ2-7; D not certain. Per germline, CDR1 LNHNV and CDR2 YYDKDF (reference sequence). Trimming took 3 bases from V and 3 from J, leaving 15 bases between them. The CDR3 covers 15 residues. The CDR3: CATSRAGVPLYEQYF. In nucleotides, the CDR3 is TGTGCCACCAGCAGGGCTGGAGTTCCCCTCTACGAGCAGTACTTC.

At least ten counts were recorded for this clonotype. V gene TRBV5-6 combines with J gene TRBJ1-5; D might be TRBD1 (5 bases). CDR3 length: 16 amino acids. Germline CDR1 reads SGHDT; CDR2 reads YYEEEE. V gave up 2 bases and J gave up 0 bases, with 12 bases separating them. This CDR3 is CASSLTGGDSNQPQHF. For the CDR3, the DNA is TGTGCCAGCAGCTTAACCGGGGGGGATAGCAATCAGCCCCAGCATTTT. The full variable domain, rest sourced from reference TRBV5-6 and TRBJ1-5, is DAGVTQSPTHLIKTRGQQVTLRCSPKSGHDTVSWYQQALGQGPQFIFQYYEEEERQRGNFPDRFSGHQFPNYSSELNVNALLLGDSALYLCASSLTGGDSNQPQHFGDGTRLSIL.

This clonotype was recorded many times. The CDR3 loop is CASSLRPPPFPLYGYTF. The CDR3 region has the DNA TGTGCCAGCAGTTTAAGGCCACCTCCGTTCCCCCTCTATGGCTACACCTTC. V and J are TRBV27 and TRBJ1-2; D unclear. V shed 2 bases and J shed 4 bases, with 20 bases lying between them. Looked up from germline, CDR1 is MNHEY and CDR2 is SMNVEV (reference sequence). The length of the CDR3 is 17 residues.

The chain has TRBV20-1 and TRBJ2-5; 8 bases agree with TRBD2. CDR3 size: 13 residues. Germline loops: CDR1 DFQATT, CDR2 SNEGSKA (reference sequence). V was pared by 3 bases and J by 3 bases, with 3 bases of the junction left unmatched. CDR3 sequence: CSARREAKETQYF. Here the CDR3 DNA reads TGCAGTGCTAGGCGGGAGGCCAAAGAGACCCAGTACTTC.

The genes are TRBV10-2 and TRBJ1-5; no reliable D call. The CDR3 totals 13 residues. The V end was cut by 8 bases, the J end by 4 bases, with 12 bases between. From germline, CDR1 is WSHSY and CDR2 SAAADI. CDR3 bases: TGCGCCAGCTCTGTGCTGGGAAATCAGCCCCAGCATTTT. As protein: CASSVLGNQPQHF.

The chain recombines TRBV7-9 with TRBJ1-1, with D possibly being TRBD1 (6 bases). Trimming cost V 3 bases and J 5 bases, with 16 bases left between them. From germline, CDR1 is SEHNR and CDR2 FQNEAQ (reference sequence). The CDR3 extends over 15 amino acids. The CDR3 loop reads CASSLTESQGTEAFF. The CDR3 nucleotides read TGTGCCAGCAGCTTGACGGAGTCACAGGGAACTGAAGCTTTCTTT.

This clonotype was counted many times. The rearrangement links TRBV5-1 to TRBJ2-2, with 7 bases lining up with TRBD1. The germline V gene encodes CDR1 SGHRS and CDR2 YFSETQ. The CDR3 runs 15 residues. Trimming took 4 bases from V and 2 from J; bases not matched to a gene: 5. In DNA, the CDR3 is TGCGCCAGCAGCCGAGGGGGCTATAACACCGGGGAGCTGTTTTTT. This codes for CASSRGGYNTGELFF.

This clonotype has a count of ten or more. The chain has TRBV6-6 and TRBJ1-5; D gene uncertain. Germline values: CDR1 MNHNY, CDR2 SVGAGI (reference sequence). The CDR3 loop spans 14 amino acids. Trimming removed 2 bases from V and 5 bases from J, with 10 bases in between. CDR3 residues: CASSYRGGHQPQHF. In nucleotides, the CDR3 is TGTGCCAGCAGTTACCGGGGAGGCCATCAGCCCCAGCATTTT.

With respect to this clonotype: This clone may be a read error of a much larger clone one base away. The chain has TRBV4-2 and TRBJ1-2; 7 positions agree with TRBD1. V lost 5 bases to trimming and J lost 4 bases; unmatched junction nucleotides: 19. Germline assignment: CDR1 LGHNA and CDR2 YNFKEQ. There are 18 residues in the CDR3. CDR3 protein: CASSVGPSGQWFSYGYTF. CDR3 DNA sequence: TGTGCCAGCAGCGTAGGACCCTCGGGACAGTGGTTCTCCTATGGCTACACCTTC.

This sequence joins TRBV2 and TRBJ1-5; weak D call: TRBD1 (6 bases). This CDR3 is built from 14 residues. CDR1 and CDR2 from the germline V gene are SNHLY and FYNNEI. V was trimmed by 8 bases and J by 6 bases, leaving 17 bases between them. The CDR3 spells CASVDTGLGQPQHF. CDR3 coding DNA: TGTGCCAGCGTTGACACAGGGTTGGGTCAGCCCCAGCATTTT.

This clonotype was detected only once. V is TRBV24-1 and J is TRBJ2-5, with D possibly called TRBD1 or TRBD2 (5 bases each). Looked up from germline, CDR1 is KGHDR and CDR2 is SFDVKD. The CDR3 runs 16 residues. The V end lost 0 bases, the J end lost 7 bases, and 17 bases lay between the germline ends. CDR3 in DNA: TGTGCCACCAGTGATTTGGCCCAGGGACGTCTAGGGACCCAGTACTTC. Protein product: CATSDLAQGRLGTQYF.

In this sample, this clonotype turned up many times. Here the CDR3 DNA reads TGTGCCAGCAGCCCATGGGGCAATCAGCCCCAGCATTTT. Residues: CASSPWGNQPQHF. This chain joins TRBV7-8 and TRBJ1-5; D ambiguous. Germline loops: CDR1 SGHVS, CDR2 FQNEAQ. The V gene lost 5 bases and the J gene lost 2 bases, with 7 bases spanning the gap. CDR3 length: 13 amino acids.

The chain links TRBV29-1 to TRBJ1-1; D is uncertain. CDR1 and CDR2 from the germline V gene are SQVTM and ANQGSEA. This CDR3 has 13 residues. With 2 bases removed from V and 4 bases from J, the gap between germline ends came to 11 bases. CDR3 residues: CSVESALSTEAFF. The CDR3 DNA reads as TGCAGCGTTGAATCCGCGTTATCCACTGAAGCTTTCTTT.

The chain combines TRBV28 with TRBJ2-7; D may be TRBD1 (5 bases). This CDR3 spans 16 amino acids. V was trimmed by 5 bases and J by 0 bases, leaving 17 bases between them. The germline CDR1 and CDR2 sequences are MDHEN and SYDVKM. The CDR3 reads CASSHIGPQGSYEQYF. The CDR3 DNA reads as TGTGCCAGCAGTCATATTGGCCCCCAGGGCTCCTACGAGCAGTACTTC.